This paragraph covers one T cell receptor beta chain sequence. The antigen remains unidentified. Germline CDR1 reads LNHDA; CDR2 reads SQIVND (reference sequence). V gave up 5 bases and J gave up 2 bases; unmatched junction bases: 5. The CDR3 spans 14 residues. Clones were sequenced by immunoSEQ multiplex PCR, and TCRdb holds only the in-frame ones, with some missing. This table holds 1,100,000 or so clones, 70% to 80% found once. Adult donors, all healthy and HIV-negative, had no recent acute infections or vaccinations. The sample is drawn from a study of shared clonotypes between healthy human individuals. Study-level points and caveats: At large depth, rarefaction still showed sorted-subset sequencing to be incomplete.

This TCR was sampled from a man aged 18 to 29 in good health. Some clones in this sample may be carry-over from other donors' samples. V usage is TRBV19 and J usage is TRBJ1-2; 7 bases align to TRBD1. The sequenced sample was memory CD4+ T cells from PBMCs. The sample's subset: CD45RA-negative fraction. The CDR3 region has the DNA TGTGCCAGTAGTCCAGGGGGGAGGAACTATGGCTACACCTTC. Amino acid sequence: CASSPGGRNYGYTF. Full variable domain (outside the CDR3, taken from reference TRBV19 and TRBJ1-2): DGGITQSPKYLFRKEGQNVTLSCEQNLNHDAMYWYRQDPGQGLRLIYYSQIVNDFQKGDIAEGYSVSREKKESFPLTVTSAQKNPTAFYLCASSPGGRNYGYTFGSGTRLTVV.